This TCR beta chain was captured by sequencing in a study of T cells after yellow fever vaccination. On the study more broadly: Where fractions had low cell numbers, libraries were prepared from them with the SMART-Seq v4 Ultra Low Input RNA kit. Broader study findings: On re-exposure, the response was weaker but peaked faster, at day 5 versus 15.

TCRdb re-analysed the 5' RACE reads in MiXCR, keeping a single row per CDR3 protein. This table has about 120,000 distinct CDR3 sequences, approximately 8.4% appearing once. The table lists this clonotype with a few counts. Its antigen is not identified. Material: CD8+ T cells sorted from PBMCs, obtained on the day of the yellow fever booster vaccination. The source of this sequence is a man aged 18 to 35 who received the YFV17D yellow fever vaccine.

Written as DNA, the CDR3 is TGTGCCAGCAGCCAAGGGACCTATGGCTACACCTTC. It encodes CASSQGTYGYTF. The chain is built from TRBV14 and TRBJ1-2; no clear D gene. The CDR3 length is 12 residues. Between the trimmed V and J ends, which lost 1 base and 4 bases, there was a span of 4 bases. Germline CDR1 reads SGHDN; CDR2 reads FVKESK.